The 27 T cell receptor beta chains below come from one sample, sequenced in a study of shared clonotypes between healthy human individuals. Generated by immunoSEQ multiplex PCR, the TCRdb table keeps only in-frame clones and is missing some. Altogether fewer than 2.5 million clones are present, under 95% being singletons, with the ten largest covering approximately 0.37%. The sample consisted of naive CD4+ T cells from PBMCs. The subset denotes: CD45RA+ positively selected. Receptors were obtained from a man between 18 and 35 years old in good health. Some clones in this sample may be carry-over from other donors' samples.

The chain has TRBV2 and TRBJ2-7; 9 nucleotides align to TRBD1. The CDR3 totals 14 residues. The V segment lost 8 bases and the J segment 4 bases; nucleotides outside the gene matches: 9. Germline V gene lookup returns CDR1 SNHLY and CDR2 FYNNEI. CDR3 sequence: CASRPGTGLYEQYF. The CDR3, as DNA: TGTGCCAGCCGCCCGGGGACAGGGTTGTACGAGCAGTACTTC.

As DNA, the CDR3 is TGTGCCAGCAGCTTACGACTAGCAGGGGAGCAGTACTTC. This encodes CASSLRLAGEQYF. The rearrangement uses TRBV9 and TRBJ2-7, with 7 nucleotides matching TRBD2. The V and J ends lost 4 bases and 7 bases, in that order; junction bases with no gene match: 8. Germline CDR1 SGDLS, CDR2 YYNGEE. This CDR3 has 13 residues.

The chain carries TRBV5-5 and TRBJ2-1; 9 nucleotides align to TRBD2. The germline V gene has CDR1 SGHKS and CDR2 YYEKEE (reference sequence). CDR3 length: 16 residues. V shed 1 base and J 5 bases; nucleotides not matched to a gene: 7. The CDR3 bases are TGTGCCAGCAGCTTGTTTTTTGTAGCGGGAGACAATGAGCAGTTCTTC. This sequence encodes CASSLFFVAGDNEQFF.

DNA for the CDR3: TGTGCCAGCAGCTTAATATCCGGGAAAAACAATGAGCAGTTCTTC. The encoded protein is CASSLISGKNNEQFF. The chain joins TRBV7-3 to TRBJ2-1; perhaps TRBD2 as D (5 bases). Germline V gives CDR1 SGHTA, CDR2 FQGTGA. The CDR3 totals 15 residues. Trimming removed 1 base from V and 5 bases from J, with 12 bases in between.

V usage is TRBV7-8 and J usage is TRBJ1-2, with D unclear. CDR1 and CDR2 (germline): SGHVS, FQNEAQ. Trimming stripped 3 bases from V and 0 bases from J, with 11 bases between. This CDR3 has 15 residues. The CDR3 spells CASSFSRAPNYGYTF. In DNA, the CDR3 is TGTGCCAGCAGCTTTAGTCGGGCGCCTAACTATGGCTACACCTTC.

V gene TRBV29-1 combines with J gene TRBJ2-5, with D unresolved. Germline V CDR1 and CDR2: SQVTM, ANQGSEA. The CDR3 has 12 amino acids. V was cut by 7 bases and J by 0 bases, with 9 bases left in between. For the CDR3, the DNA is TGCAGCGGATTAGAGTACCAAGAGACCCAGTACTTC. Residues: CSGLEYQETQYF.

This sequence joins TRBV5-1 and TRBJ2-1, with 9 nucleotides matching TRBD2. V was pared by 4 bases and J by 9 bases, with 14 bases of the junction left unmatched. The CDR3 is made up of 16 amino acids. The germline gives CDR1 SGHRS, CDR2 YFSETQ. The CDR3 coding sequence is TGCGCCAGCAGCGTCCCCAGCGGGAGGATGTTAGGTGAGCAGTTCTTC. Translation: CASSVPSGRMLGEQFF.

This chain links TRBV7-9 with TRBJ1-3; no firm D call. Germline CDR1 SEHNR, CDR2 FQNEAQ (reference sequence). CDR3 size: 14 residues. V was pared by 4 bases and J by 6 bases, with 13 bases between. The CDR3 nucleotides read TGTGCCAGCAGCTCGGGGAATAGGGAAAACACCATATATTTT. As protein: CASSSGNRENTIYF. Combining the CDR3 with reference TRBV7-9 and TRBJ1-3 gives the whole variable domain DTGVSQNPRHKITKRGQNVTFRCDPISEHNRLYWYRQTLGQGPEFLTYFQNEAQLEKSRLLSDRFSAERPKGSFSTLEIQRTEQGDSAMYLCASSSGNRENTIYFGEGSWLTVV.

The CDR3 protein is CASSLSETGVTEAFF. As DNA, the CDR3 is TGTGCCAGCTCCCTATCCGAGACAGGGGTTACTGAAGCTTTCTTT. The V call is TRBV18, the J call TRBJ1-1, with 8 bases lining up with TRBD1. With 6 bases clipped from V and 5 bases from J, the junction kept 11 bases outside the gene matches. CDR3 length equals 15 residues. CDR1 is KGHSH and CDR2 is LQKENI in the germline V gene.

The chain combines TRBV5-6 with TRBJ2-5; 8 nucleotides align to TRBD2. Germline V gene lookup returns CDR1 SGHDT and CDR2 YYEEEE. V lost 6 bases, J lost 7 bases, and 14 bases stayed unmatched. There are 15 residues in the CDR3. CDR3: CASTPGGAASGTQYF. The CDR3 region has the DNA TGTGCCAGCACCCCCGGGGGGGCGGCCTCGGGGACCCAGTACTTC.

V and J are TRBV5-4 and TRBJ2-2; D is unresolved. Germline V gene sequence: CDR1 SGHNT, CDR2 YYREEE (reference sequence). The V and J ends lost 0 bases and 5 bases respectively, with 8 bases between them. The CDR3 totals 14 residues. The CDR3 sequence is CASSLEHPTGELFF. The CDR3 DNA reads as TGTGCCAGCAGCTTGGAACATCCGACCGGGGAGCTGTTTTTT.

The chain combines TRBV28 with TRBJ1-1; a weak D match, TRBD1 (6 bases). CDR1 is MDHEN and CDR2 is SYDVKM in the germline V gene. This CDR3 has 14 residues. V lost 2 bases and J lost 5, with 12 bases in between. The CDR3 protein is CASSLHRAETEAFF. The CDR3 nucleotides read TGTGCCAGCAGTTTACACAGGGCGGAGACTGAAGCTTTCTTT.

There are a few counts of this clone. This rearrangement joins TRBV5-4 to TRBJ1-1; maybe TRBD1 (6 bases). CDR3 length equals 15 residues. Trimming shortened V by 0 bases and J by 1 base, and 10 bases separated the two germline ends. Germline loops: CDR1 SGHNT, CDR2 YYREEE (reference sequence). As DNA, the CDR3 is TGTGCCAGCAGCTTGGGACAGGAGAGGAACACTGAAGCTTTCTTT. Translated: CASSLGQERNTEAFF.

The gene calls are TRBV29-1 and TRBJ1-2, with a tentative D call TRBD1 (6 bases). Germline values: CDR1 SQVTM, CDR2 ANQGSEA. The CDR3 length is 16 residues. The V end lost 6 bases, the J end lost 4 bases, and 24 bases lay between the germline ends. CDR3 amino acids: CSVAAVSTQGAYGYTF. The CDR3 coding sequence is TGCAGCGTCGCTGCCGTTTCCACACAGGGTGCCTATGGCTACACCTTC.

The chain carries TRBV6-1 and TRBJ1-2; no reliable D call. Germline V gene data show CDR1 as MNHNS and CDR2 as SASEGT. The CDR3 is made up of 13 amino acids. V lost 6 bases to trimming and J lost 7 bases, with 15 bases between them. Written as DNA, the CDR3 is TGTGCCAGCAGCAAATCGACTTATCCTGGCTACACCTTC. Translated, it gives CASSKSTYPGYTF.

On this clone itself: Other DNA sequences from this sample encode an identical CDR3 as well. The rearrangement links TRBV6-5 to TRBJ2-6, with 9 bases aligning to TRBD1. V shed 5 bases, J shed 2 bases, and the junction held 1 base outside the gene matches. The CDR3 consists of 15 residues. Germline CDR1 is MNHEY and CDR2 is SVGAGI. CDR3 loop: CASSHRGPGANVLTF. The CDR3 nucleotides read TGTGCCAGCAGTCACAGGGGGCCTGGGGCCAACGTCCTGACTTTC.

The chain recombines TRBV28 with TRBJ2-1; TRBD2 matches 10 bases. CDR3 length: 15 residues. CDR1 is MDHEN, CDR2 SYDVKM, per germline. The J segment lost 4 bases and the V segment lost 5 bases, leaving 5 bases of the junction unmatched. The CDR3 region has the DNA TGTGCCAGCAGTCAGACGGGACTAGCGTACAATGAGCAGTTCTTC. Its translation is CASSQTGLAYNEQFF.

The gene calls are TRBV5-1 and TRBJ2-3, with a possible D match to TRBD2 (6 bases). Trimming stripped 4 bases from V and 11 bases from J, with 20 bases between. CDR3 length: 14 residues. Germline V CDR1 and CDR2: SGHRS, YFSETQ. The CDR3 region is CASSEVWGREWQYF. The DNA of the CDR3 is TGCGCCAGCAGCGAAGTTTGGGGTCGGGAGTGGCAGTATTTT.

The rearrangement links TRBV28 to TRBJ2-7; 10 nucleotides align to TRBD1. V shed 2 bases and J 3 bases; nucleotides not matched to a gene: 10. CDR3 length: 17 amino acids. CDR1 is MDHEN, CDR2 SYDVKM, per germline. DNA of the CDR3: TGTGCCAGCAGTTTACATCCCCACGGGACAGGGGACTACGAGCAGTACTTC. Translation gives CASSLHPHGTGDYEQYF.

The chain couples TRBV5-4 to TRBJ2-2, with D possibly being TRBD1 (7 bases). The germline CDR1 and CDR2 sequences are SGHNT and YYREEE (reference sequence). The V gene lost 1 base and the J gene lost 4 bases, with 11 bases spanning the gap. This CDR3 is built from 15 residues. The CDR3: CASSLIQGGTGELFF. The CDR3 DNA sequence: TGTGCCAGCAGCTTGATTCAGGGGGGCACCGGGGAGCTGTTTTTT.

In regard to this clone: This specimen includes other DNA sequences encoding the same CDR3. The chain has TRBV19 and TRBJ1-1; 9 nucleotides line up with TRBD1. Germline CDR1 LNHDA, CDR2 SQIVND (reference sequence). This CDR3 is 14 amino acids long. V lost 4 bases to trimming and J lost 1 base; unmatched junction nucleotides: 1. CDR3 sequence reads: CASSTGQGNTEAFF. Here the CDR3 DNA reads TGTGCCAGTAGTACGGGACAGGGGAACACTGAAGCTTTCTTT.

The chain combines TRBV19 with TRBJ2-5; the D call may be TRBD1 or TRBD2 (5 bases each). Germline V lookup: CDR1 LNHDA, CDR2 SQIVND (reference sequence). Between the trimmed V and J ends, which lost 6 bases and 0 bases, there was a span of 20 bases. The length of the CDR3 is 17 residues. The DNA of the CDR3 is TGTGCCAGTAGCCTGAGCGCCGGGACCGCGTACCAAGAGACCCAGTACTTC. This sequence encodes CASSLSAGTAYQETQYF.

The chain recombines TRBV7-2 with TRBJ2-2, with 9 bases lining up with TRBD2. CDR3 size: 17 residues. V shed 1 base and J 6 bases; nucleotides not matched to a gene: 9. Germline CDR1 is SGHTA and CDR2 is FQGNSA. As DNA, the CDR3 is TGTGCCAGCAGCTTAGTTGTGATAGCGGGAGCCTCCGGGGAGCTGTTTTTT. This translates into CASSLVVIAGASGELFF.

The V call is TRBV19, the J call TRBJ1-1; no clear D. The V gene lost 6 bases and the J gene lost 10 bases, with 12 bases spanning the gap. Germline CDR1 and CDR2: LNHDA and SQIVND (reference sequence). This CDR3 spans 11 amino acids. DNA of the CDR3: TGTGCCAGTAGCGGGATTATCGGAGCTTTCTTT. Encoded protein: CASSGIIGAFF.

The DNA for the CDR3 is TGTGCCAGCAGCTCAGCCTTCTCCTACAATGAGCAGTTCTTC. This translates into CASSSAFSYNEQFF. The gene calls are TRBV11-3 and TRBJ2-1; D gene ambiguous. The V gene lost 4 bases and the J gene lost 0 bases, with 7 bases spanning the gap. Germline CDR1 SGHNT, CDR2 YENEEA. CDR3 length equals 14 residues.

This clone was detected once. This rearrangement joins TRBV6-5 to TRBJ1-2, with TRBD1 matching 10 bases. The trim removed 2 bases at V and 7 bases at J, leaving 4 bases unmatched. There are 14 residues in the CDR3. Per the germline V gene, CDR1 is MNHEY and CDR2 is SVGAGI. The CDR3, as DNA: TGTGCCAGCAGTTACGATAGGGACAGGGGTGGCTACACCTTC. Protein sequence: CASSYDRDRGGYTF.

The genes are TRBV27 and TRBJ1-2; D uncertain. The CDR3 consists of 13 residues. V dropped 6 bases and J dropped 8 bases, with 16 bases sitting between them. Germline V gives CDR1 MNHEY, CDR2 SMNVEV (reference sequence). CDR3 loop: CASRLHQAGGYTF. In nucleotides, the CDR3 is TGTGCCAGCAGATTACACCAGGCGGGGGGCTACACCTTC.